These 24 T cell receptor beta chains were all obtained from the same sample, sequenced in a study of molecular identifiers for immune sequencing clone quantification. Using its own MiXCR run on the PCR reads, TCRdb lists one record per CDR3 protein. The sample lists hundreds of thousands of distinct CDR3 sequences, about 20% occurring once. Sequenced input: naive CD8+ T cells from blood, with Jurkat cell RNA spiked in. Indicated subset: FACS-sorted CD8+CD4-CCR7+CD45RA+ naive T cells. These receptors were taken from a human donor in good health. Some libraries in this study had Jurkat cell RNA spiked in.

Many counts were recorded for this clonotype. The genes are TRBV6-5 and TRBJ1-1; D is unclear. This CDR3 comprises 13 residues. Germline V gene data show CDR1 as MNHEY and CDR2 as SVGAGI. Trimming shortened V by 5 bases and J by 4 bases, and 11 bases separated the two germline ends. This CDR3 is CASSVGLSTEAFF. DNA for the CDR3: TGTGCCAGCAGTGTAGGACTGAGCACTGAAGCTTTCTTT.

At least ten counts were recorded for this clonotype. This chain uses TRBV5-1 with TRBJ1-4; 11 nucleotides agree with TRBD1. Germline V gene lookup returns CDR1 SGHRS and CDR2 YFSETQ. The CDR3 length is 14 residues. Unmatched junction bases numbered 4, after V lost 5 bases and J lost 7 bases. The CDR3 reads CASRWTGGVEKLFF. Written as DNA, the CDR3 is TGCGCCAGCAGGTGGACAGGGGGCGTTGAAAAACTGTTTTTT.

This clonotype was seen many times. This rearrangement joins TRBV14 to TRBJ2-7; 7 bases fit TRBD1. The V gene end was trimmed by 3 bases and the J gene end by 3 bases; junction bases not matched to a gene: 2. The CDR3 loop spans 13 amino acids. CDR1 and CDR2 (germline): SGHDN, FVKESK. DNA of the CDR3: TGTGCCAGCAGCCACGGGACAGTCTACGAGCAGTACTTC. Translated: CASSHGTVYEQYF.

This clonotype was counted at least ten times. The chain combines TRBV29-1 with TRBJ1-2; TRBD1 matches at 9 bases. V trimming: 6 bases; J trimming: 8 bases; junction bases outside the gene matches: 10. Germline V gene lookup returns CDR1 SQVTM and CDR2 ANQGSEA. The CDR3 extends over 13 amino acids. CDR3 residues: CSVPTRTGEGYTF. The CDR3 DNA is TGCAGCGTACCTACCCGGACAGGGGAAGGCTACACCTTC.

Comment on this clonotype: This clone may be a read error of a much larger clone one base away. The chain links TRBV6-6 to TRBJ1-1, with D perhaps TRBD1 (5 bases). Germline V gene sequence: CDR1 MNHNY, CDR2 SVGAGI (reference sequence). Trimming cost V 1 base and J 3 bases, with 21 bases left between them. The length of the CDR3 is 18 residues. The CDR3 here is CASSYLDTGGVMDTEAFF. Here the CDR3 DNA reads TGTGCCAGCAGTTACTTGGACACAGGAGGGGTTATGGACACTGAAGCTTTCTTT.

J is TRBJ2-7 and V is TRBV4-3; 8 nucleotides line up with TRBD2. With V trimmed by 0 bases and J by 3 bases, 7 bases remained unmatched. From germline, CDR1 is LGHNA and CDR2 YSLEER. The CDR3 length is 16 residues. CDR3 region: CASSQDGTSGFYEQYF. The CDR3 DNA is TGCGCCAGCAGCCAAGATGGCACTAGCGGTTTCTACGAGCAGTACTTC.

J is TRBJ2-7 and V is TRBV5-4, with 12 bases lining up with TRBD2. With V trimmed by 0 bases and J by 4 bases, 11 bases remained unmatched. Germline V gene lookup returns CDR1 SGHNT and CDR2 YYREEE (reference sequence). There are 18 residues in the CDR3. CDR3 sequence reads: CASSLGLAGGPRMYEQYF. The DNA of the CDR3 is TGTGCCAGCAGCTTGGGGCTAGCGGGGGGGCCAAGGATGTACGAGCAGTACTTC.

The table lists this clonotype with many counts. The CDR3 DNA follows: TGTGCCTGGAGTGTGGCAGGCTGGGGCGGGAGGCCCTACGAGCAGTACTTC. Encoded protein: CAWSVAGWGGRPYEQYF. The rearrangement links TRBV30 to TRBJ2-7; 8 nucleotides align to TRBD2. J was trimmed by 2 bases and V by 0 bases; bases with no gene match: 12. The CDR3 is made up of 17 amino acids. Germline V gene data show CDR1 as GTSNPN and CDR2 as SVGIG (reference sequence).

This clonotype appeared many times. At one end the junction does not follow the germline gene, possibly because of a read error. The rearrangement links TRBV19 to TRBJ2-1, with 12 nucleotides matching TRBD2. This CDR3 comprises 14 residues. Germline V gene data show CDR1 as LNHDA and CDR2 as SQIVND (reference sequence). CDR3 sequence reads: CASSSGLAGPGELF. DNA for the CDR3: TGTGCCAGTAGCTCTGGACTAGCGGGGCCCGGCGAGCTCTTC.

As to this clonotype: A much larger clone differs by one base, so this may be a read error. The chain has TRBV3-1 and TRBJ2-7; tentatively, D is TRBD2 (5 bases). In germline, CDR1 is LGHDT, CDR2 YNNKEL (reference sequence). Trimming left V 7 bases short and J 7 bases short, with 17 bases between. The CDR3 has 13 amino acids. CDR3 sequence: CASNRRGAGEQYF. The CDR3 DNA sequence: TGTGCCAGCAACCGCCGGGGAGCTGGGGAGCAGTACTTC.

In its sample, this clonotype was seen many times. The chain uses TRBV6-1 and TRBJ2-4; 8 bases map to TRBD2. Germline CDR1 MNHNS, CDR2 SASEGT. The CDR3 is 17 residues long. V lost 0 bases and J lost 0; bases outside the gene matches: 4. CDR3 amino acids: CASSEARGDLAKNIQYF. Here the CDR3 DNA reads TGTGCCAGCAGTGAAGCGCGGGGGGACCTAGCCAAAAACATTCAGTACTTC.

This clonotype was seen many times. The gene calls are TRBV7-2 and TRBJ2-1, with 7 bases lining up with TRBD1. This CDR3 contains 14 residues. Germline V gene data show CDR1 as SGHTA and CDR2 as FQGNSA. After removal of 1 base from V and 4 bases from J, the junction contained 1 base not matched to a gene. In DNA form, the CDR3 reads TGTGCCAGCAGCTTAGAGGGACAGTACAATGAGCAGTTCTTC. Residues: CASSLEGQYNEQFF.

This clonotype occurred a few times. The rearrangement joins TRBV27 to TRBJ1-4, with D tentatively TRBD1 (6 bases). V was clipped by 2 bases and J by 9 bases, with 19 bases between them. The CDR3 consists of 16 residues. Per the germline V gene, CDR1 is MNHEY and CDR2 is SMNVEV (reference sequence). CDR3 sequence: CASSLVSVQGPKKLFF. The CDR3 nucleotides read TGTGCCAGCAGTTTAGTTTCCGTACAGGGACCTAAAAAACTGTTTTTT.

The chain employs TRBV3-1 and TRBJ1-2; unclear D gene. This CDR3 comprises 16 residues. The ends were cut back, 0 bases at V and 4 bases at J, with 15 bases in the middle. Germline CDR1 and CDR2: LGHDT and YNNKEL (reference sequence). CDR3 amino acids: CASSQDSEEAAYGYTF. The CDR3 DNA follows: TGTGCCAGCAGCCAAGATTCGGAGGAGGCAGCCTATGGCTACACCTTC.

The table lists this clonotype with a few counts. The CDR3 region is CASSQDTPAGAQDTQYF. The CDR3 nucleotides are TGTGCCAGCAGCCAAGATACTCCAGCGGGAGCCCAAGATACGCAGTATTTT. The chain employs TRBV4-2 and TRBJ2-3; 8 nucleotides agree with TRBD2. Looked up from germline, CDR1 is LGHNA and CDR2 is YNFKEQ. The CDR3 covers 17 residues. J lost 5 bases, V lost 0 bases, and 10 bases had no gene match.

Details on this clonotype: A much larger clone lies one base from this, so it may be a read error. The chain uses TRBV20-1 and TRBJ1-1; possible D gene TRBD1, 6 bases. The CDR3 has 12 amino acids. Germline values: CDR1 DFQATT, CDR2 SNEGSKA (reference sequence). Trimming removed 3 bases from V and 8 bases from J, with 13 bases in between. The CDR3 nucleotides are TGCAGTGCTAGGGGGGCAGGGGCCGAAGCTTTCTTT. This sequence encodes CSARGAGAEAFF.

About this clonotype itself: A read error is possible here, since a much larger clone lies one base away. No conserved phenylalanine or tryptophan is present at the end of the CDR3, so a read error is the likely explanation. The CDR3 DNA reads as TGTGCCAGCAGCTTGCGTGGACAGATACAGCAAGAGACCCAGTACCTC. Encoded protein: CASSLRGQIQQETQYL. The V call is TRBV5-5, the J call TRBJ2-5; D might be TRBD1 (6 bases). The V end was cut by 1 base, the J end by 2 bases, with 15 bases between. Per the germline V gene, CDR1 is SGHKS and CDR2 is YYEKEE (reference sequence). The CDR3 spans 16 residues.

This clonotype was detected ten times or more. The V and J genes are TRBV20-1 and TRBJ2-7; 14 bases match TRBD2. Germline CDR1 reads DFQATT; CDR2 reads SNEGSKA (reference sequence). The CDR3 has 14 amino acids. V gave up 6 bases and J gave up 4 bases; unmatched junction bases: 5. CDR3 in amino acids: CSAEGLAGVYEQYF. The CDR3, as DNA: TGCAGTGCGGAGGGACTAGCGGGAGTGTACGAGCAGTACTTC.

This clonotype was recorded many times. J is TRBJ2-1 and V is TRBV11-2; TRBD2 might be the D (6 bases). Germline-derived CDR1 and CDR2 are SGHAT and FQNNGV. The CDR3 is 14 residues long. Trimming took 8 bases from V and 4 from J, leaving 15 bases between them. CDR3 coding DNA: TGTGCCAGCGGACCGGGACTGGAGTACAATGAGCAGTTCTTC. Its protein is CASGPGLEYNEQFF.

This clonotype was seen repeatedly, ten times or more. The chain carries TRBV11-2 and TRBJ2-7, with a weak D call TRBD2 (5 bases). Germline V gene lookup returns CDR1 SGHAT and CDR2 FQNNGV. Trimming pared 5 bases from V and 7 bases from J, leaving 18 bases between. The CDR3 length is 14 residues. The CDR3 DNA reads TGTGCCAGCAGCCCCCGACTCGGGGTGGGGGAGCAGTACTTC. It specifies CASSPRLGVGEQYF.

This clonotype was detected only once. This may come from a read error, since a much larger clone is one base off. The gene calls are TRBV5-6 and TRBJ1-1; the D gene is possibly TRBD1 (5 bases). Germline CDR1 SGHDT, CDR2 YYEEEE. V was clipped by 0 bases and J by 1 base, with 10 bases between them. The CDR3 length is 15 residues. The CDR3 protein is CASSLEGRTNTEAFF. For the CDR3, the DNA is TGTGCCAGCAGCTTGGAGGGACGGACGAACACTGAAGCTTTCTTT. The entire variable domain, with the rest obtained from reference TRBV5-6 and TRBJ1-1, is as follows: DAGVTQSPTHLIKTRGQQVTLRCSPKSGHDTVSWYQQALGQGPQFIFQYYEEEERQRGNFPDRFSGHQFPNYSSELNVNALLLGDSALYLCASSLEGRTNTEAFFGQGTRLTVV.

This clonotype was observed at least ten times. V is TRBV19 and J is TRBJ2-3; 9 bases are shared with TRBD1. Germline loops: CDR1 LNHDA, CDR2 SQIVND (reference sequence). The CDR3 length is 16 residues. With 3 bases clipped from V and 1 base from J, the junction kept 5 bases outside the gene matches. The chain's CDR3 is CASSITWTGGTDTQYF. CDR3 in DNA: TGTGCCAGTAGTATTACGTGGACAGGGGGCACAGATACGCAGTATTTT.

The V call is TRBV20-1, the J call TRBJ2-5; 10 bases map to TRBD2. Trimming cost V 0 bases and J 3 bases; bases outside gene matches: 10. Germline CDR1 is DFQATT and CDR2 is SNEGSKA (reference sequence). The CDR3 totals 17 residues. CDR3 residues: CSARDHNSGGSEETQYF. The DNA for the CDR3 is TGCAGTGCTAGAGATCACAATAGCGGGGGGTCAGAAGAGACCCAGTACTTC.

This clonotype was counted a few times. This chain joins TRBV6-4 and TRBJ2-7; D assignment may be TRBD1 or TRBD2 (6 bases each). The V gene lost 3 bases and the J gene lost 1 base, with 16 bases spanning the gap. Germline V CDR1 and CDR2: MRHNA, SNTAGT. The CDR3 contains 16 residues. The CDR3 bases are TGTGCCAGCAGTGATACGGACAGAGGAGGGTCCTACGAGCAGTACTTC. It specifies CASSDTDRGGSYEQYF.